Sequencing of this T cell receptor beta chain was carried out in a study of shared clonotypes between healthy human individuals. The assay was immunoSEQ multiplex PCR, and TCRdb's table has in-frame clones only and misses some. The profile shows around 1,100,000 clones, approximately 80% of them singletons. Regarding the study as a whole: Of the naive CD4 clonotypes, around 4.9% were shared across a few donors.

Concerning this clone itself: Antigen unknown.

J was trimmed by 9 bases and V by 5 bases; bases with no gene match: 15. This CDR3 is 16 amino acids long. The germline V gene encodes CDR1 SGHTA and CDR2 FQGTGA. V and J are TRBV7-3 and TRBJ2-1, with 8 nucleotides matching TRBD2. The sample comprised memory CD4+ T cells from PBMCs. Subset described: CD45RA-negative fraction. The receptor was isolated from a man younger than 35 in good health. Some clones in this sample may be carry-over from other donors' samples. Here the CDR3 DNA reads TGTGCCAGCAGCCTGTTCGGCCGGGAGGGCCTCGGTGAGCAGTTCTTC. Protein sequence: CASSLFGREGLGEQFF.